This note documents a single T cell receptor beta chain sequence. These data come from a study of blood T cell repertoires in COVID-19. Repertoires were generated with immunoSEQ multiplex PCR, while TCRdb's copy carries only in-frame clones and drops some. The table has around 140,000 clones, approximately 88% seen once; the top ten hold about 2%. Trimming removed 6 bases from V and 7 bases from J; junction bases left unmatched: 9. Germline CDR1 WSHSY, CDR2 SAAADI. The CDR3 contains 14 residues. The chain has TRBV10-2 and TRBJ2-5, with 9 bases aligning to TRBD2. What was sequenced was peripheral blood. This TCR derives from a man between 65 and 80 years old with active COVID-19. CDR3 DNA sequence: TGCGCCAGCAGAGGGCCGGGGACTAGCTCGACCCAGTACTTC. Its protein is CASRGPGTSSTQYF.